This TCR beta chain was identified during a study of blood T cell repertoires in COVID-19 (dated by TCRdb to between 2020 and 2021). The study in broad terms: Samples from collaborators originated in the United States, Italy and Spain and spanned both the acute and convalescent phases of COVID-19. The material from the prospective study consisted of cDNA or gDNA derived from T cells, B-cell-depleted T cells, or PBMCs. Subjects who had been exposed to COVID-19, were actively infected with it, or had recovered from it provided the deeply sampled blood TCRbeta repertoires that made up the dataset. A freely available public database, intended as a resource for researchers studying the immune response to SARS-CoV-2, is where the repertoires were released. Samples came from the ongoing ImmuneRACE study (first 160 participants) plus 1,254 subjects from 6 global collaborators. A de-identified subject ID, COVID-19 status, age in years and sex were almost always included in the sample metadata. HLA class I and class II types, where available, came from metadata supplied by the sample provider rather than from assay-based typing. Here is what the overall study found, with its caveats: How much clinical and demographic metadata was included differed by source and by participant, and the metadata was provided uncurated.

In the prospective study, participants were roughly 18 to 90 years old, resided in under 30 geographic areas of the United States, and were enrolled through a virtual design. To assign participants to cohorts, the prospective study relied on clinical history that participants themselves reported in a screening survey and a study questionnaire. ImmuneRACE Cohort 3 recovered participants were defined by two consecutive negative NP/OP PCR tests, healthcare professional clearance, or symptom resolution. Each participant in the prospective study had whole blood, serum and a nasopharyngeal or oropharyngeal swab collected by mobile phlebotomists. Participants in the prospective study had the option to provide additional blood draws and questionnaires over a roughly two-month period. Before DNA extraction, prospective study blood samples were shipped either frozen or at room temperature. TCRbeta CDR3 regions were amplified from genomic DNA using the immunoSEQ Assay, a bias-controlled multiplex PCR. The authors' pipeline ran thus. The number of nucleated cells in each sample was estimated by amplification of reference gene primers within the assay. To quantify the absolute abundance of each unique TCRbeta CDR3 rearrangement, sequence reads were collapsed and filtered. For each sample, productive Simpson clonality was calculated as the square root of Simpson's diversity index across productive rearrangements. TCRdb mirrors the immuneACCESS table, restricted to in-frame sequences. Some clones are absent from its copies; in checked studies, under half trace to an unresolved V gene, and the reason for the others is unknown. V and J calls and clone size come straight from that table; D and trimming were deduced from the DNA. The sample contains about 310,000 clones, 89% of them found a single time. 8% to 10% of the sample goes to the ten largest clones.

CDR1 is given as SQVTM and CDR2 as ANQGSEA, both from the germline V gene. The CDR3 measures 13 amino acids from cysteine to phenylalanine. Only the CDR3 part of the read is kept: 39 bases, read in frame from the first base. The junction shows trimming of 4 bases on V and 1 base on J, plus 9 bases between the germline ends. On this clone: It has no known antigen specificity. Within one base of it there is no much larger clone, and no base qualities were kept.

The chain couples TRBV29-1 to TRBJ2-3; matching of 5 bases hints at TRBD2 as the D gene. Sequencing was performed on PBMCs or T cells enriched from blood (not recorded which). The sequence came from a middle-aged woman who had recovered from COVID-19. The bases read TGCAGCGTTGGGCTAGCCGGCACAGATACGCAGTATTTT. Protein translation: CSVGLAGTDTQYF.